This TCR beta chain was captured in a study of blood T cell repertoires in COVID-19. V lost 8 bases and J lost 7; bases outside the gene matches: 12. This CDR3 is 15 amino acids long. Germline V gene data show CDR1 as MNHEY and CDR2 as SVGAGI. Sequenced by immunoSEQ multiplex PCR; TCRdb stores in-frame clones only, minus some. Here the sample spans roughly 440,000 clones, about 91% being singletons. Sequenced: peripheral blood. The gene calls are TRBV6-5 and TRBJ1-4; 8 nucleotides agree with TRBD1. This receptor was taken from a woman aged 50 to 65 with COVID-19, enrolled during active disease. This CDR3 is CASEWHSGGGEKLFF. The CDR3 DNA reads as TGTGCCAGCGAATGGCACTCAGGGGGCGGTGAAAAACTGTTTTTT.